The clone carrying this TCR beta chain has ten or more counts. Unique molecular identifiers were built into the TCRbeta library. Each CDR3 protein gets one entry after TCRdb re-called the PCR reads with MiXCR. Of more than 150,000 distinct CDR3 sequences listed, about 14% are singletons. The data originate from a study of T-cell reconstitution after alpha-beta-depleted transplantation in children. The CDR3 loop spans 14 amino acids. Trimming stripped 3 bases from V and 1 base from J, with 9 bases between. CDR1 and CDR2 (germline): LNHDA, SQIVND (reference sequence). V usage is TRBV19 and J usage is TRBJ2-5; a possible D gene is TRBD1 (5 bases). This sequence originates from a human donor who donated a stem cell graft to a child with acute lymphoblastic leukemia. The specimen comprised PBMCs from the stem cell graft donor, sampled from the stem cell graft. CDR3 region: CASSIAQGQETQYF. The DNA of the CDR3 is TGTGCCAGTAGTATCGCCCAGGGCCAAGAGACCCAGTACTTC.